This T cell receptor (beta chain) was documented in a study of OX40 agonist ivuxolimab in advanced cancers. Study at large: Hepatocellular carcinoma, melanoma, renal cell or head and neck cancer affected the dose-escalation patients.

CDR3 length: 15 amino acids. Germline loops: CDR1 MGHRA, CDR2 YSYEKL. Trimming took 2 bases from V and 0 from J, leaving 8 bases between them. Broader study findings: Certain nonresponders likewise exhibited a low normalized T-cell clonal expansion.

Comments on this clone: As yet, its antigen is unknown.

The protocol was immunoSEQ multiplex PCR, while the TCRdb copy is restricted to in-frame clones and leaves out a portion. The sample has roughly 49,000 clones; around 81% are singletons. V usage is TRBV4-1 and J usage is TRBJ1-3, with D perhaps TRBD1 (5 bases). The sample here was CD4+ or CD8+ T cells sorted from blood, taken in a trial of the OX40 agonist ivuxolimab. The sequence was obtained from an adult with an advanced solid tumor such as melanoma, head and neck, liver or kidney cancer. CDR3 sequence reads: CASSQSTASGNTIYF. In DNA form, the CDR3 reads TGCGCCAGCAGCCAATCGACAGCCTCTGGAAACACCATATATTTT.